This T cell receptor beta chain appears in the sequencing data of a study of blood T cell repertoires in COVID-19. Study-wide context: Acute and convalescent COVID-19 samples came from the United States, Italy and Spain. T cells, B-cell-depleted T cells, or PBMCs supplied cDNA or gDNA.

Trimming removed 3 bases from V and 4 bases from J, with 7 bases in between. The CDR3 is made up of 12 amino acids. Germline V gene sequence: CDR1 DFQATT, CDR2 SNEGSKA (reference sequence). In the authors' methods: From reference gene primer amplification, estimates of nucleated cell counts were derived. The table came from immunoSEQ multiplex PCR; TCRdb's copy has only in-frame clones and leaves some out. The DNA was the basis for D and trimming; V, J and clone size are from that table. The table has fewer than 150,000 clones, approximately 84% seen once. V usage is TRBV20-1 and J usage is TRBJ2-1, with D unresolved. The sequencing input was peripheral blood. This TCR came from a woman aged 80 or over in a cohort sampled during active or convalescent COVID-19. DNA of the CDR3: TGCAGTGCTAGTTACAGATACAATGAGCAGTTCTTC. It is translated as CSASYRYNEQFF.